Detailed here is one TCR beta chain. The sample originates from a study of technical replicates of blood from several donors. Sequencing was performed with immunoSEQ multiplex PCR; in TCRdb, only in-frame clones are kept and a portion is missing. The sample shows tens of thousands of clones, roughly 98% of them seen only once. This CDR3 region has 12 residues. The germline gives CDR1 SGHRS, CDR2 YFSETQ. The junction had 2 bases not matched to a gene; V was cut back by 1 base and J by 10 bases. This TCR came from a human donor in good health. The rearrangement uses TRBV5-1 and TRBJ2-1; 7 bases fit TRBD2. Source material: T cells isolated from PBMCs. This CDR3 reads CASSLRDYEQFF. The CDR3 region has the DNA TGCGCCAGCAGCTTGAGGGACTACGAGCAGTTCTTC.